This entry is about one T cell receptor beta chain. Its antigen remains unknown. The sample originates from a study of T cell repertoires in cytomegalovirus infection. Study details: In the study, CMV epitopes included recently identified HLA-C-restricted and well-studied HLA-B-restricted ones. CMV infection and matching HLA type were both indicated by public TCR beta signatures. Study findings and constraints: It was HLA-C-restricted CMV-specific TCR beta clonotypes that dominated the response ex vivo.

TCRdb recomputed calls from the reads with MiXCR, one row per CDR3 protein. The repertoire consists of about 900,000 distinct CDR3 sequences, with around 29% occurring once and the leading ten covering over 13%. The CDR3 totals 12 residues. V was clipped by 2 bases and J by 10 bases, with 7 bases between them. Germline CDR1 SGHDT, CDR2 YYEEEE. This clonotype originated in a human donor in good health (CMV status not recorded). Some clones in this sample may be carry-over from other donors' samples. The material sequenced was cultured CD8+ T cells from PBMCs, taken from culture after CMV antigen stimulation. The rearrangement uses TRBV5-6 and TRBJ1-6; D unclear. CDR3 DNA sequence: TGTGCCAGCAGCTTCAGGACCTCACCCCTCCACTTT. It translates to CASSFRTSPLHF.